These 16 T cell receptor beta chains came from one sample sequenced in a study of T cell responses to AZD1222 COVID-19 vaccine. The repertoire was sequenced with immunoSEQ multiplex PCR; TCRdb's copy has only in-frame clones and lacks some. The repertoire holds more than 95,000 clones, with 90% as singletons. The sequences come from peripheral blood, collected on day 0 of MenACWY control vaccination. The receptors derive from an adult in good health.

Points on this clone: At one end, the junction sequence differs from germline, possibly due to a read error. The CDR3 DNA sequence: TGCGCCCGCAGCCGCCGACAGGGGGGAATTGTGGCAGATACGCAGTATTTT. Its protein is CARSRRQGGIVADTQYF. J is TRBJ2-3 and V is TRBV4-3; 9 bases are a match to TRBD1. Germline lookup yields CDR1 LGHNA and CDR2 YSLEER. The CDR3 contains 17 residues.

The CDR3 DNA sequence: TGCGCCAGCAGCCAAGATCTTAGCGGGAGTTATTGGTATGAGCAGTTCTTC. This gives the protein CASSQDLSGSYWYEQFF. This chain joins TRBV4-1 and TRBJ2-1; 9 nucleotides match TRBD2. V lost 0 bases, J lost 8 bases, and 11 bases stayed unmatched. CDR1 and CDR2 (germline): MGHRA, YSYEKL. The CDR3 is made up of 17 amino acids.

This clone has just one count. This chain connects TRBV5-5 to TRBJ1-1; D remains unclear. Trimming shortened V by 2 bases and J by 0 bases, and 8 bases separated the two germline ends. The germline V gene has CDR1 SGHKS and CDR2 YYEKEE (reference sequence). The CDR3 loop spans 14 amino acids. CDR3 loop: CASSLQPLNTEAFF. CDR3 DNA: TGTGCCAGCAGCTTACAGCCCCTGAACACTGAAGCTTTCTTT. Full variable domain (remainder filled in from reference TRBV5-5 and TRBJ1-1): DAGVTQSPTHLIKTRGQQVTLRCSPISGHKSVSWYQQVLGQGPQFIFQYYEKEERGRGNFPDRFSARQFPNYSSELNVNALLLGDSALYLCASSLQPLNTEAFFGQGTRLTVV.

The gene calls are TRBV4-1 and TRBJ1-2; TRBD1 might be the D (6 bases). This CDR3 has 14 amino acids. V lost 3 bases to trimming and J lost 2 bases, with 10 bases between them. Germline-derived CDR1 and CDR2 are MGHRA and YSYEKL. CDR3 in amino acids: CASSHGGANYGYTF. The CDR3 DNA follows: TGCGCCAGCAGCCATGGGGGGGCCAACTATGGCTACACCTTC.

The rearrangement uses TRBV7-2 and TRBJ2-3; TRBD2 is a possible D gene (9 bases). Germline CDR1 and CDR2: SGHTA and FQGNSA. V lost 5 bases, J lost 5 bases, and 29 bases lay in between. This CDR3 is built from 19 residues. The CDR3 DNA is TGTGCCAGCAGCCCTTACGCCCAGGGGGCGGGAGGGCCCGGAGATACGCAGTATTTT. Protein product: CASSPYAQGAGGPGDTQYF.

The chain recombines TRBV7-9 with TRBJ1-1, with 10 positions matching TRBD1. V shed 5 bases, J shed 0 bases, and the junction held 6 bases outside the gene matches. Per germline, CDR1 SEHNR and CDR2 FQNEAQ (reference sequence). This CDR3 contains 16 residues. This CDR3 is CASSPWDRGLNTEAFF. CDR3 DNA sequence: TGTGCCAGCAGCCCATGGGACAGGGGATTGAACACTGAAGCTTTCTTT.

The chain is built from TRBV15 and TRBJ2-5, with D perhaps matching TRBD2 (5 bases). The CDR3 is 14 amino acids. Germline values: CDR1 LNHNV, CDR2 YYDKDF (reference sequence). V was pared by 4 bases and J by 2 bases, with 11 bases between. The CDR3 loop reads CATSIPGVQETQYF. The CDR3 DNA reads TGTGCCACCAGCATCCCCGGGGTTCAAGAGACCCAGTACTTC.

A remark on this clone: This sample also contains other DNA sequences that code for the same CDR3. CDR3 loop: CASSLRQGGNQPQHF. CDR3 coding DNA: TGTGCCAGCAGTCTCCGACAGGGCGGCAATCAGCCCCAGCATTTT. The chain carries TRBV28 and TRBJ1-5; TRBD1 aligns across 7 bases. The ends lost 5 bases at V and 2 bases at J; junction bases unmatched: 6. CDR1 and CDR2 from the germline V gene are MDHEN and SYDVKM. This CDR3 has 15 residues.

The genes are TRBV6-5 and TRBJ2-3, with 7 bases identical to TRBD2. The CDR3 covers 15 residues. The germline V gene has CDR1 MNHEY and CDR2 SVGAGI. V shed 7 bases and J 4 bases; nucleotides not matched to a gene: 11. This chain's CDR3 is CASTGVRETADTQYF. DNA for the CDR3: TGTGCCAGCACCGGTGTGCGGGAGACAGCAGATACGCAGTATTTT.

Here the CDR3 reads CASSLTGLTDTQYF. In DNA, the CDR3 is TGTGCCAGCAGCTTGACCGGGCTCACAGATACGCAGTATTTT. V and J are TRBV7-2 and TRBJ2-3; no reliable D call. The CDR3 length is 14 residues. The germline CDR1 and CDR2 sequences are SGHTA and FQGNSA. The V end was cut by 3 bases, the J end by 2 bases, with 9 bases between.

This chain joins TRBV6-4 and TRBJ2-1; 10 bases are a match to TRBD2. Germline V gene data show CDR1 as MRHNA and CDR2 as SNTAGT. The V and J ends lost 7 bases and 5 bases, in that order; junction bases with no gene match: 5. This CDR3 has 14 amino acids. The CDR3 DNA follows: TGTGCCAGCAAGCAGCGGGAGGGTAACAATGAGCAGTTCTTC. Amino acid sequence: CASKQREGNNEQFF.

The rearrangement links TRBV3-1 (or the pseudogene TRBV3-2) to TRBJ2-1; D perhaps matches TRBD2 (5 bases). V gave up 0 bases and J gave up 2 bases, with 35 bases separating them. Looked up from germline, CDR1 is LGHDT and CDR2 is YNNKEL (reference sequence). This CDR3 contains 24 residues. In DNA form, the CDR3 reads TGTGCCAGCAGCCAAGATCTGGGCCCGGTCGCCGAGACCCTACCCGAGGGTACCTACAATGAGCAGTTCTTC. Protein: CASSQDLGPVAETLPEGTYNEQFF.

The rearrangement links TRBV5-1 to TRBJ1-1, with D perhaps TRBD1 (6 bases). The CDR3 spans 13 residues. CDR1 SGHRS and CDR2 YFSETQ come from the germline V gene. With 4 bases removed from V and 3 bases from J, the gap between germline ends came to 10 bases. The CDR3 protein is CASSRRGDTEAFF. Written as DNA, the CDR3 is TGCGCCAGCAGCCGGAGGGGGGACACTGAAGCTTTCTTT.

V usage is TRBV30 and J usage is TRBJ2-3; possibly TRBD2 for D (6 bases). Germline values: CDR1 GTSNPN, CDR2 SVGIG (reference sequence). V lost 2 bases, J lost 4 bases, and 10 bases lay in between. This CDR3 region has 13 residues. CDR3 bases: TGTGCCTGGAGTCCGCCGGGAGCAGATACGCAGTATTTT. It translates to CAWSPPGADTQYF.

The chain has TRBV7-9 and TRBJ1-2; D is undetermined. The V and J ends lost 5 bases and 8 bases respectively, with 12 bases between them. Per the germline V gene, CDR1 is SEHNR and CDR2 is FQNEAQ (reference sequence). The CDR3 covers 12 residues. The CDR3 is CASSVRQEGYTF. The CDR3 DNA sequence: TGTGCCAGCAGCGTAAGGCAAGAGGGCTACACCTTC.

The chain has TRBV4-1 and TRBJ1-4; 7 bases agree with TRBD1. V was pared by 2 bases and J by 6 bases, with 6 bases of the junction left unmatched. This CDR3 has 15 residues. Per germline, CDR1 MGHRA and CDR2 YSYEKL. CDR3 coding DNA: TGCGCCAGCAGCCAAAAACAGGGGACATATGAAAAACTGTTTTTT. Translating gives CASSQKQGTYEKLFF.